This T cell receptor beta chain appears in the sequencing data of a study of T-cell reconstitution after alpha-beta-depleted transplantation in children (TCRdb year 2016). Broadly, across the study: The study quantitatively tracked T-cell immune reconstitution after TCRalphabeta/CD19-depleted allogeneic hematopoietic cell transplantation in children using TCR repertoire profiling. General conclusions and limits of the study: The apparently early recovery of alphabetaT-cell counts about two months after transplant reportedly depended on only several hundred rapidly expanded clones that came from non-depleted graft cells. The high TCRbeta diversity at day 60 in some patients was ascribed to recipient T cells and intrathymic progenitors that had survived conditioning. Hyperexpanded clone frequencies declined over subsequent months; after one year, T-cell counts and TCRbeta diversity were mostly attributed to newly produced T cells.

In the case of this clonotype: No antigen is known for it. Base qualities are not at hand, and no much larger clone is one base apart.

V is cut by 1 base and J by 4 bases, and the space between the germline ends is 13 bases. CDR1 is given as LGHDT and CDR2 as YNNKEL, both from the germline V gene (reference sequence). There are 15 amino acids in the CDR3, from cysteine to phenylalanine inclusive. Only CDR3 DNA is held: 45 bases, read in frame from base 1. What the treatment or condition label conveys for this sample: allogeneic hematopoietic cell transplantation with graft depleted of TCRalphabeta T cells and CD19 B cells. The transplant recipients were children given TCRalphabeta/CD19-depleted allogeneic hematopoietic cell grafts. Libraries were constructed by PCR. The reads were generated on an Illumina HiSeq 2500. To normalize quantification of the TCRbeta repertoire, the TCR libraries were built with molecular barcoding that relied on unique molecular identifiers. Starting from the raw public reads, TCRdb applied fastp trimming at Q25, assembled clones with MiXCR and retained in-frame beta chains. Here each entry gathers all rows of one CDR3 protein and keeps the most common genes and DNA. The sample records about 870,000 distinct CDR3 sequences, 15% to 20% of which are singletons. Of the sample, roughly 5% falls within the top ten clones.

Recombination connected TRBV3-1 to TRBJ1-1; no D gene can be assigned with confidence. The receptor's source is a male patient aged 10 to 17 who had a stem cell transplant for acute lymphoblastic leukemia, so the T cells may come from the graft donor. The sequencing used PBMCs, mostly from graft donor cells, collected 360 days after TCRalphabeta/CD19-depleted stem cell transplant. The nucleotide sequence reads TGTGCCAGCAGCCAAGGTTTTTGGTCTCGCACTGAAGCTTTCTTT. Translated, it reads CASSQGFWSRTEAFF.